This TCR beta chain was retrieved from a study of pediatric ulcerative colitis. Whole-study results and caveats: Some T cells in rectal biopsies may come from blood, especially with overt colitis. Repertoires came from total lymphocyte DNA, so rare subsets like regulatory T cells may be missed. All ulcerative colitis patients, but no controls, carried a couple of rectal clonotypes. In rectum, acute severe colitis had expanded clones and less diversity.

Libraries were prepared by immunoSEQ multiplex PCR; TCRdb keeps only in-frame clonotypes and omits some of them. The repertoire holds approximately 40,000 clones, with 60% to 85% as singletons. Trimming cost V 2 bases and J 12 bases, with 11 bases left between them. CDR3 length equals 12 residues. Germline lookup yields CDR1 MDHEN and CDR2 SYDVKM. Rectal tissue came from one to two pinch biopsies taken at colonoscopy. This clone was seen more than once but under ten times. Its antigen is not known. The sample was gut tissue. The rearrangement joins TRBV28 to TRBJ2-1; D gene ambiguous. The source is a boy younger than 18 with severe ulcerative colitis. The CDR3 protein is CASSLNTLGQFF. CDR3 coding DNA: TGTGCCAGCAGTTTAAATACGCTCGGGCAGTTCTTC.